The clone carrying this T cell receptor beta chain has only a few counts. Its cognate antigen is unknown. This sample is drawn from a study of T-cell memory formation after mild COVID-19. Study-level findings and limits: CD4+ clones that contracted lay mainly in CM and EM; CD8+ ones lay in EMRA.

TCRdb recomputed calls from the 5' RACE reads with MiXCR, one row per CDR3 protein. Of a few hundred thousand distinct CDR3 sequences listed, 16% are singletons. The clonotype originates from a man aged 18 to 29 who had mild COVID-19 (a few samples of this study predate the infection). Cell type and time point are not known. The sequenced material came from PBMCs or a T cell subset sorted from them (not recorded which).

The CDR3 spells CASSWTSGGVYEQYF. The DNA for the CDR3 is TGTGCCAGCAGCTGGACTAGCGGGGGCGTCTACGAGCAGTACTTC. This sequence joins TRBV6-2 or TRBV6-3 and TRBJ2-7; 13 nucleotides agree with TRBD2. The CDR3 has 15 amino acids. After removal of 6 bases from V and 3 bases from J, the junction contained 5 bases not matched to a gene. Germline lookup yields CDR1 MNHEY and CDR2 SVGEGT.